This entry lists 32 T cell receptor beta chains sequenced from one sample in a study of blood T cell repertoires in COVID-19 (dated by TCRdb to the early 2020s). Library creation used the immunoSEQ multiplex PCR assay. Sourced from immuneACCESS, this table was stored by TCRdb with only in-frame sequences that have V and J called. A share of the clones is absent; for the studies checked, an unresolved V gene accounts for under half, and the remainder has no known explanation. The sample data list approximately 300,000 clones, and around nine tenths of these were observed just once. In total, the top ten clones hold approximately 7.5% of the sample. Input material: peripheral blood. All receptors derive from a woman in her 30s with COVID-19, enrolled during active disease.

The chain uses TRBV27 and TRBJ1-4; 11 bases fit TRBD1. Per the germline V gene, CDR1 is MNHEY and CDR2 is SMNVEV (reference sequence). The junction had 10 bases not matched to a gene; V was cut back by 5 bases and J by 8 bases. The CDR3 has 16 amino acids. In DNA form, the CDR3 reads TGTGCCAGCAGTCCAACAGGACAGGGGGCTAGAGAAAAACTGTTTTTT. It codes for CASSPTGQGAREKLFF.

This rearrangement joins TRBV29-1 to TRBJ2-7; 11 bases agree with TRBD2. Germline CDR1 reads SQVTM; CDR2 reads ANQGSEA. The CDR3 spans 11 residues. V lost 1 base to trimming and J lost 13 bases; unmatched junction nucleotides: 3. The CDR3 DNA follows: TGCAGCGTTGAAGGTAGCGGGAGGGCTTACTTC. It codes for CSVEGSGRAYF.

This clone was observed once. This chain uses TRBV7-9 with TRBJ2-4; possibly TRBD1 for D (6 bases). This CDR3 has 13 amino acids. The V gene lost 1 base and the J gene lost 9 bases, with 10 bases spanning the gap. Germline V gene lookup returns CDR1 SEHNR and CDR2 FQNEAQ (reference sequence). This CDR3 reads CASSLVVRGIQYF. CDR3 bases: TGTGCCAGCAGCTTAGTGGTCAGGGGCATTCAGTACTTC.

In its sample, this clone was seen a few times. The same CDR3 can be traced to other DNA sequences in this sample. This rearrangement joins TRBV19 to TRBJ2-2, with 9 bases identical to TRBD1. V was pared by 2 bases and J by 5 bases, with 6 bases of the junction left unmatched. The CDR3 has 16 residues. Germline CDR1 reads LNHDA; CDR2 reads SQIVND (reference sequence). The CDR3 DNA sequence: TGTGCCAGTAGTATACCACAGGGGGCAGGTACCGGGGAGCTGTTTTTT. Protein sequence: CASSIPQGAGTGELFF.

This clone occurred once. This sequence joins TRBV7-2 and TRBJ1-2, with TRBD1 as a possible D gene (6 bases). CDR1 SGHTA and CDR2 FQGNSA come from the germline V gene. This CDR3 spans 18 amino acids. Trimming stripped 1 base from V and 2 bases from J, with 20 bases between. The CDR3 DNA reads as TGTGCCAGCAGCTTAGACGGGACATCCAGTGCGGCCAACTATGGCTACACCTTC. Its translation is CASSLDGTSSAANYGYTF.

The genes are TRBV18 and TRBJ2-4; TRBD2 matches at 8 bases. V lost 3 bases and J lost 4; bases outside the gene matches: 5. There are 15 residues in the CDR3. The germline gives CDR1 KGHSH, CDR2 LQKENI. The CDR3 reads CASSPSGLAKNIQYF. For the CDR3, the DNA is TGTGCCAGCTCACCTAGCGGACTAGCAAAAAACATTCAGTACTTC.

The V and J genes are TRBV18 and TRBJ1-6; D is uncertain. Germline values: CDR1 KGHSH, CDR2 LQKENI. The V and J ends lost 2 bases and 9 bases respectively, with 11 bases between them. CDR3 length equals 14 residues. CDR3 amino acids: CASSPGAGGSPLHF. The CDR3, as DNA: TGTGCCAGCTCACCAGGCGCGGGCGGTTCACCCCTCCACTTT.

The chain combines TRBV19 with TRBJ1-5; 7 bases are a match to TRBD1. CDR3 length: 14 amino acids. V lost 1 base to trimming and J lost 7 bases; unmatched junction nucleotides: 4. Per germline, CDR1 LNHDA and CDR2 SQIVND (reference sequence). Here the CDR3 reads CASSIAPGGQPQHF. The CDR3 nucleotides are TGTGCCAGTAGTATAGCCCCAGGGGGACAGCCCCAGCATTTT.

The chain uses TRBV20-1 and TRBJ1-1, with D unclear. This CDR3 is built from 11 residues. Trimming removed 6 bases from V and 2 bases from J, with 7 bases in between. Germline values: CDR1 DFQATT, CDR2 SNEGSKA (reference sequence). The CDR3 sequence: CSAHFNTEAFF. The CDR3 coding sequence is TGCAGTGCCCACTTTAACACTGAAGCTTTCTTT.

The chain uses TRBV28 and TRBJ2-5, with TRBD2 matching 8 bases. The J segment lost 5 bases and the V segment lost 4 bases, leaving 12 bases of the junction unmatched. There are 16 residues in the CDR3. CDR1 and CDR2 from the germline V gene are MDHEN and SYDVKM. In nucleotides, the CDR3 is TGTGCCAGCAGTTGGACCGGAGCGGGAGAAGTGGAGACCCAGTACTTC. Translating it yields CASSWTGAGEVETQYF. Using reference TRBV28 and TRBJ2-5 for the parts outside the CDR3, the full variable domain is DVKVTQSSRYLVKRTGEKVFLECVQDMDHENMFWYRQDPGLGLRLIYFSYDVKMKEKGDIPEGYSVSREKKERFSLILESASTNQTSMYLCASSWTGAGEVETQYFGPGTRLLVL.

CDR3 residues: CSASVGGHEQYF. The CDR3 DNA reads TGCAGTGCTAGTGTTGGCGGCCACGAGCAGTACTTC. The V and J genes are TRBV20-1 and TRBJ2-7; D unresolved. The CDR3 sequence is 12 residues long. Germline CDR1 reads DFQATT; CDR2 reads SNEGSKA (reference sequence). V lost 3 bases and J lost 5, with 11 bases in between.

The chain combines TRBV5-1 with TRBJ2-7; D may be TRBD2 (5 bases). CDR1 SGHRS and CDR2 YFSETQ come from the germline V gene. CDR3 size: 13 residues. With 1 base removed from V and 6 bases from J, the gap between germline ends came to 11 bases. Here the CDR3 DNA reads TGCGCCAGCAGCTTGAGTAGCGTGGGCGAGCAGTACTTC. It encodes CASSLSSVGEQYF. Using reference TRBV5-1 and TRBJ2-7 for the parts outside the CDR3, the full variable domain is KAGVTQTPRYLIKTRGQQVTLSCSPISGHRSVSWYQQTPGQGLQFLFEYFSETQRNKGNFPGRFSGRQFSNSRSEMNVSTLELGDSALYLCASSLSSVGEQYFGPGTRLTVT.

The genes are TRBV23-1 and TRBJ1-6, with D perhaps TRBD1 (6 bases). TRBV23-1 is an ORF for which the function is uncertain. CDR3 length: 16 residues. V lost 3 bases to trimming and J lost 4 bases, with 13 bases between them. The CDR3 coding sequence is TGCGCCAGCAGTCAGGACGGGACACCATATAATTCACCCCTCCACTTT. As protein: CASSQDGTPYNSPLHF.

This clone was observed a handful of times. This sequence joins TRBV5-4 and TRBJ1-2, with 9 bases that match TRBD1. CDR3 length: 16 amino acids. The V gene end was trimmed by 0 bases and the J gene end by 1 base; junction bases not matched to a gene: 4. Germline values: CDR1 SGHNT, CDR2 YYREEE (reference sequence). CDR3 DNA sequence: TGTGCCAGCAGCTTGGGGACAGGGGCCCTTAACTATGGCTACACCTTC. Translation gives CASSLGTGALNYGYTF.

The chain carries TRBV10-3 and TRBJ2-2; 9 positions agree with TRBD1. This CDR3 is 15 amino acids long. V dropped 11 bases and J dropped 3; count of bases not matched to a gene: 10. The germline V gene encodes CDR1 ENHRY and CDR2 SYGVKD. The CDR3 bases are TGTGCCTCGTCCTCACAGGGGGCAGACACCGGGGAGCTGTTTTTT. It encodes CASSSQGADTGELFF.

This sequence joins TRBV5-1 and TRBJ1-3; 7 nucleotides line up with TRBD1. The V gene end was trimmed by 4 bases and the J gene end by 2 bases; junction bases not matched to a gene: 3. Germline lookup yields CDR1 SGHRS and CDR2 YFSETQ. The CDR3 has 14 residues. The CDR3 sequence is CASSPGGPGNTIYF. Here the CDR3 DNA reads TGCGCCAGCAGCCCAGGGGGTCCTGGAAACACCATATATTTT.

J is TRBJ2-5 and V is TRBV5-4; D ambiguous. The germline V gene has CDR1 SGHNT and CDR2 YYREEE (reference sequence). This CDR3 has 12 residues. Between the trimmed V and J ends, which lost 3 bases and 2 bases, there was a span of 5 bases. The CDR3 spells CASSSRQETQYF. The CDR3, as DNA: TGTGCCAGCAGCTCCAGACAAGAGACCCAGTACTTC. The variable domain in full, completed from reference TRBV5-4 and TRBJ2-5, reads ETGVTQSPTHLIKTRGQQVTLRCSSQSGHNTVSWYQQALGQGPQFIFQYYREEENGRGNFPPRFSGLQFPNYSSELNVNALELDDSALYLCASSSRQETQYFGPGTRLLVL.

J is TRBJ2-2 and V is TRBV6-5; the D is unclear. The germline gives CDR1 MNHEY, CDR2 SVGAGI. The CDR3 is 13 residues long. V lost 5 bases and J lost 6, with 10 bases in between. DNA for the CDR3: TGTGCCAGCAGTCCCCGAGTGGCCGGGGAGCTGTTTTTT. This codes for CASSPRVAGELFF.

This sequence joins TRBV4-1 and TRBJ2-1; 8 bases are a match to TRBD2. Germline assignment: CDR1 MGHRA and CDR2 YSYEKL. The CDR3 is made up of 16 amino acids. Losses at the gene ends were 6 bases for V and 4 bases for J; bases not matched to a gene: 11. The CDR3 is CASSSTTSGSYNEQFF. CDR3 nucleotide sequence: TGCGCCAGCAGTTCAACCACTAGCGGATCATACAATGAGCAGTTCTTC.

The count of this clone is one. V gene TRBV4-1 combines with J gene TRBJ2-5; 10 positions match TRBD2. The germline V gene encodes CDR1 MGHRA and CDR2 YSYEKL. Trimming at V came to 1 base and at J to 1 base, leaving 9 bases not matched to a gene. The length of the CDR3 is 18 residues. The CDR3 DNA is TGCGCCAGCAGCCAAGGCAGCGGGGGACTAGCGTTCCAAGAGACCCAGTACTTC. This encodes CASSQGSGGLAFQETQYF.

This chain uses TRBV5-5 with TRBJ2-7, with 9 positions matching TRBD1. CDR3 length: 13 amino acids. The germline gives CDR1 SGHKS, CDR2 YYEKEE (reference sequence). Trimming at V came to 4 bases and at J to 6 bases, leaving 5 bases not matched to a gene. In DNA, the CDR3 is TGTGCCAGCAGCCCGGGACAGGGCTTCGAGCAGTACTTC. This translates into CASSPGQGFEQYF.

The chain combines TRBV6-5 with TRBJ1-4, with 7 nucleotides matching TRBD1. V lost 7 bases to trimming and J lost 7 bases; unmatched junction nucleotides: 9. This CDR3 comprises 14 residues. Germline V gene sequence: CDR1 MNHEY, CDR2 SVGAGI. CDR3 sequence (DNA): TGTGCCAGCATCCACCCGGACAGGAGTGAAAAACTGTTTTTT. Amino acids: CASIHPDRSEKLFF.

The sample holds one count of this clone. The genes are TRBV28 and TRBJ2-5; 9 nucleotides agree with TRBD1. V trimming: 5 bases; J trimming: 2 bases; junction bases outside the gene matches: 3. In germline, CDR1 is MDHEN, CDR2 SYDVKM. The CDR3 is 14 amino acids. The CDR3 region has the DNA TGTGCCAGCAGTCACGGACAGGGGCAAGAGACCCAGTACTTC. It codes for CASSHGQGQETQYF.

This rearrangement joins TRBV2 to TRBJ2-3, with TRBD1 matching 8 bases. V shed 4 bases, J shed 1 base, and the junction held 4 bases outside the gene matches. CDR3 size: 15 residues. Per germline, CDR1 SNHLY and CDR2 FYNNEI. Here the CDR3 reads CASSVDREGTDTQYF. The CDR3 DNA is TGTGCCAGCAGTGTGGACAGGGAGGGCACAGATACGCAGTATTTT.

The CDR3 sequence is CASTPSRGTDTQYF. Written as DNA, the CDR3 is TGTGCCAGCACCCCTTCCCGAGGGACAGATACGCAGTATTTT. V is TRBV7-9 and J is TRBJ2-3, with D maybe TRBD2 (5 bases). The CDR3 is 14 amino acids. Germline lookup yields CDR1 SEHNR and CDR2 FQNEAQ (reference sequence). V lost 7 bases and J 3 bases, leaving 14 bases between the germline ends.

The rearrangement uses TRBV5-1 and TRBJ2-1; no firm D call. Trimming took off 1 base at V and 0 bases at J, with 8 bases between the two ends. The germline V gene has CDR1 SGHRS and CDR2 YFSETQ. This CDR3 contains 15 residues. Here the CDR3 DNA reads TGCGCCAGCAGCTTGTGGCTTTTCTCCTACAATGAGCAGTTCTTC. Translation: CASSLWLFSYNEQFF.

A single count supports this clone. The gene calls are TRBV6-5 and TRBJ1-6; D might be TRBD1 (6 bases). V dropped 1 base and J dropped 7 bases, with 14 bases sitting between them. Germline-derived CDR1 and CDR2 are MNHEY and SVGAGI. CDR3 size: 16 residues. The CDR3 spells CASSYYRRGMNSPLHF. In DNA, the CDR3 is TGTGCCAGCAGTTACTACCGAAGGGGGATGAATTCACCCCTCCACTTT.

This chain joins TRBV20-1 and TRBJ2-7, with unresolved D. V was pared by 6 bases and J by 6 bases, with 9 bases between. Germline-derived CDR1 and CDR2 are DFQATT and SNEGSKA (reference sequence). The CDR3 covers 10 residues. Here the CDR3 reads CSATYGEQYF. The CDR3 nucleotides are TGCAGTGCCACTTATGGCGAGCAGTACTTC.

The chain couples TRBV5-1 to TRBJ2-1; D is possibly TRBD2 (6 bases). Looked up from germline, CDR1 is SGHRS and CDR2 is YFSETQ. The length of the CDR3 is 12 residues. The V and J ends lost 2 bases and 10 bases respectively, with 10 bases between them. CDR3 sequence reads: CASSFGRGEQFF. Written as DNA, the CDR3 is TGCGCCAGCAGCTTCGGGCGGGGAGAGCAGTTCTTC.

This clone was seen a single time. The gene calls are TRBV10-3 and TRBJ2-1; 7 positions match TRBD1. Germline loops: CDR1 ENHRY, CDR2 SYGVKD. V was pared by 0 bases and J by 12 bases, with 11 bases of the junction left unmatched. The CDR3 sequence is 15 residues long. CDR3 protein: CAISESIQGPNGQFF. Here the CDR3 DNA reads TGTGCCATCAGTGAGTCGATACAGGGGCCCAACGGGCAGTTCTTC.

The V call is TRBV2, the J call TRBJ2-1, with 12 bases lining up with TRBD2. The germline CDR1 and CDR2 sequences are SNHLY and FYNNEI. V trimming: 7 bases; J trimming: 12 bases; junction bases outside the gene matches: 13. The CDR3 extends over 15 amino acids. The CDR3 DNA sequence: TGTGCCAGCAAGCCGGGACTAGCGGGCCCTATTGGGCAGTTCTTC. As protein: CASKPGLAGPIGQFF.

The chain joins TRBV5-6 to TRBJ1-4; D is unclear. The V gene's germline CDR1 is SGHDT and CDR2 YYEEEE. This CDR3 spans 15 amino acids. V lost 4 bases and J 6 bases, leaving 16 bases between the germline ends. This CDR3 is CASSASTRRDEKLFF. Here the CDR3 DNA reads TGTGCCAGCAGCGCCTCGACTCGGCGGGATGAAAAACTGTTTTTT.